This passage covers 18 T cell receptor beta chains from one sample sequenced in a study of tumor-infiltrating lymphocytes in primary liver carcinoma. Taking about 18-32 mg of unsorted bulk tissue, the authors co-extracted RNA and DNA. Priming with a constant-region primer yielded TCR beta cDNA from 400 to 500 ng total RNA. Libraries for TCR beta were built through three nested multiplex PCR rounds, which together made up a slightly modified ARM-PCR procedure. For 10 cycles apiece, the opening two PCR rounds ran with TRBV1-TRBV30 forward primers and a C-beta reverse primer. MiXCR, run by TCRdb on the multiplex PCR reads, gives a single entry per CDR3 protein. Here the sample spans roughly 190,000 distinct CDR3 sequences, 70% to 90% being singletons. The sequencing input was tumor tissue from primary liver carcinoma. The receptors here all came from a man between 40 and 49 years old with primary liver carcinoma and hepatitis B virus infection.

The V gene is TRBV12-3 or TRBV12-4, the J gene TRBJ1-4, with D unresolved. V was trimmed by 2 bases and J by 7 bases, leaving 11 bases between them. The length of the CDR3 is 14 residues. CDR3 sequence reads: CASSLSGFSEKLFF. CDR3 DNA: TGTGCCAGCAGTTTAAGTGGGTTTAGTGAAAAACTGTTTTTT.

The CDR3 protein is CASSGLAAISYNEQFF. For the CDR3, the DNA is TGTGCCAGCAGTGGACTAGCGGCAATATCCTACAATGAGCAGTTCTTC. This chain joins TRBV5-4 and TRBJ2-1, with 10 bases matching TRBD2. The V segment lost 5 bases and the J segment 1 base; nucleotides outside the gene matches: 6. The germline V gene has CDR1 SGHNT and CDR2 YYREEE (reference sequence). The CDR3 is 16 residues long.

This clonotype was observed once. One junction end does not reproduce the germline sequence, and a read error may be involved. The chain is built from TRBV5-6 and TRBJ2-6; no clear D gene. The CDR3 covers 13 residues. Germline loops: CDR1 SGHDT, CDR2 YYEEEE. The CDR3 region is CATSLPRANVLTF. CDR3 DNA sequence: TGTGCCACCAGCTTACCACGGGCCAACGTCCTAACTTTC. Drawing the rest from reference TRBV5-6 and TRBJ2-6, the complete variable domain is DAGVTQSPTHLIKTRGQQVTLRCSPKSGHDTVSWYQQALGQGPQFIFQYYEEEERQRGNFPDRFSGHQFPNYSSELNVNALLLGDSALYLCATSLPRANVLTFGAGSRLTVL.

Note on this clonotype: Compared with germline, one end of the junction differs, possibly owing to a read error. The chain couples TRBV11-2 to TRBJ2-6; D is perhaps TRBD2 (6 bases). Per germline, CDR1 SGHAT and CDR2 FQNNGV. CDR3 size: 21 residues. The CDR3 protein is CASSMGGDRGISLSGANVMTF. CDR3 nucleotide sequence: TGTGCCAGCAGCATGGGGGGTGATAGGGGCATTTCCCTCTCTGGGGCCAACGTCATGACTTTC.

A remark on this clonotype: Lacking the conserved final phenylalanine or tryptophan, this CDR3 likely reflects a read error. CDR3 region: CASSFPGDSGTKNIQYL. Here the CDR3 DNA reads TGTGCCAGCAGTTTTCCCGGGGATAGCGGGACCAAAAACATTCAGTACTTA. The rearrangement uses TRBV11-1 and TRBJ2-4; 8 nucleotides align to TRBD2. CDR3 length equals 17 residues. Germline loops: CDR1 SGHAT, CDR2 FQDESV (reference sequence). The junction had 12 bases not matched to a gene; V was cut back by 6 bases and J by 2 bases.

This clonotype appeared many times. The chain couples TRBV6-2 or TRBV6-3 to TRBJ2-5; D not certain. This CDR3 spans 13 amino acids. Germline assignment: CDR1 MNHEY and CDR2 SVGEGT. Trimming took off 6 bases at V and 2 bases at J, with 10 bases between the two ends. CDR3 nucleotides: TGTGCCAGCAGCGCCGCCCTTCAAGAGACCCAGTACTTC. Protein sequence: CASSAALQETQYF.

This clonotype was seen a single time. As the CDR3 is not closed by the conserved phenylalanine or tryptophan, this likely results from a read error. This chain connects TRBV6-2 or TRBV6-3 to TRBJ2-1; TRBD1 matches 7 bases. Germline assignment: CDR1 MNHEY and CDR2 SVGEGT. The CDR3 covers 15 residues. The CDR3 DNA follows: TGTGCTAACACATCAGGGGGTTTCGGGGCCAATGAGCAGTTCCTC. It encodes CANTSGGFGANEQFL.

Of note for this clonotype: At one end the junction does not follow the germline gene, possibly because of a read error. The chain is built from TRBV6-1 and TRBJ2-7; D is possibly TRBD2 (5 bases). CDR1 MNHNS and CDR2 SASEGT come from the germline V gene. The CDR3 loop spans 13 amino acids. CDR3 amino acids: CASRDGDRAEQYF. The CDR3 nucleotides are TGTGCCAGCAGAGACGGGGATAGGGCCGAGCAGTATTTC.

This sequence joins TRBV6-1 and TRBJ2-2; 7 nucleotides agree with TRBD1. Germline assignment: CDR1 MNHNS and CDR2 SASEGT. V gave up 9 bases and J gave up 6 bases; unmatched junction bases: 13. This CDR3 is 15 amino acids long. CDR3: CARRIGGGGAGELFF. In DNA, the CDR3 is TGTGCCAGGAGGATAGGGGGCGGAGGTGCCGGGGAGCTGTTTTTT.

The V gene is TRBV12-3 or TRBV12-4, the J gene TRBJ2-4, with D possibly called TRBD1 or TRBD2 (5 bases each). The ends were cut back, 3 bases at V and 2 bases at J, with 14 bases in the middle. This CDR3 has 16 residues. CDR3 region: CASSFTGGVTKNIQYF. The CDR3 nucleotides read TGTGCCAGCAGTTTCACTGGGGGAGTGACCAAAAACATTCAGTACTTC.

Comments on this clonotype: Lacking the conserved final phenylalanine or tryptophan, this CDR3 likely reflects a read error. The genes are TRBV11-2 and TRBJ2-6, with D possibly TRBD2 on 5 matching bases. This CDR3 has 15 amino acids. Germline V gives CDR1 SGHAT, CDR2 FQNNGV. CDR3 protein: CATQRPCSGAKVLTI. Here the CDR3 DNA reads TGTGCCACCCAGCGGCCGTGCTCTGGAGCCAAAGTCCTGACTATC.

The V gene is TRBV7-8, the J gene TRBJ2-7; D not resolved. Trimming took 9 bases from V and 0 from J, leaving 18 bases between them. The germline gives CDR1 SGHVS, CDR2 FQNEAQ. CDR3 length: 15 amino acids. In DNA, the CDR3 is TGTGCCAGAAGCCGCGGTCCGGACCGCTCCTACGAGCAGTACTTC. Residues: CARSRGPDRSYEQYF.

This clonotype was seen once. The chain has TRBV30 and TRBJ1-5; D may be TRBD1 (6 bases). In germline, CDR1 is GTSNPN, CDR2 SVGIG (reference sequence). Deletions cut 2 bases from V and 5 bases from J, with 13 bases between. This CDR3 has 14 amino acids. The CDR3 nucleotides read TGTGCCTGGAGTCGGACAGAGTCCGATCAGCCCCAGCATTTT. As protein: CAWSRTESDQPQHF.

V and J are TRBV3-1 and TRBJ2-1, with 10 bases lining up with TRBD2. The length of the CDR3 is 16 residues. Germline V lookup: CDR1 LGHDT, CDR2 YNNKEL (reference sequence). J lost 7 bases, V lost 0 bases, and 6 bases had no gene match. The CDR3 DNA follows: TGTGCCAGCAGCCAAGAGAGCCTAGCGGGAGCAAATGAGCAGTTCTTC. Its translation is CASSQESLAGANEQFF.

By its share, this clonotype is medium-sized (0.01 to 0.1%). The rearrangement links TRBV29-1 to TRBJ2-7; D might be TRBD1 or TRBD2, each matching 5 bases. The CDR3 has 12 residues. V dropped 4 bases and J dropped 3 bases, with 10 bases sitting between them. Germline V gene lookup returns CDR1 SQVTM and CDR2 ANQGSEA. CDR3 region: CSVVEGLYEQYF. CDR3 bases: TGCAGCGTTGTAGAGGGGCTCTACGAGCAGTACTTC.

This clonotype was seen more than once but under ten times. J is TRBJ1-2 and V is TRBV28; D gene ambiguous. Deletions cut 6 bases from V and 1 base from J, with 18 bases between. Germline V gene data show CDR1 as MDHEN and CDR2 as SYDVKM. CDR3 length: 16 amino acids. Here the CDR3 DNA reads TGTGCCAGCAGCCTAGGTTTCAGTCTACTTAACTATGGCTACACCTTC. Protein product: CASSLGFSLLNYGYTF.

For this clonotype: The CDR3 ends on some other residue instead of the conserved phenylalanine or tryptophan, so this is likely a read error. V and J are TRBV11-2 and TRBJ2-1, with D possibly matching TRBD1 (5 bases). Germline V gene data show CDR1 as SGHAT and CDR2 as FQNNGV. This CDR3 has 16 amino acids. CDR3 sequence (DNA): TGTGCCAACAGCTTAGATCGTTTAGAGTTAGGGGATGAGCAGTTCTTA. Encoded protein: CANSLDRLELGDEQFL.

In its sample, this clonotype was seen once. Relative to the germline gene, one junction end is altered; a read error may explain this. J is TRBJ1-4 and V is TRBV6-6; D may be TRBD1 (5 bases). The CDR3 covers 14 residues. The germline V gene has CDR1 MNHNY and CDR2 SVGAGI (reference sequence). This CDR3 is CASSHSTEGEKLFF. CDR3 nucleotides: TGTGCCAGCAGTCACTCGACAGAAGGGGAAAAACTGTTTTTT.